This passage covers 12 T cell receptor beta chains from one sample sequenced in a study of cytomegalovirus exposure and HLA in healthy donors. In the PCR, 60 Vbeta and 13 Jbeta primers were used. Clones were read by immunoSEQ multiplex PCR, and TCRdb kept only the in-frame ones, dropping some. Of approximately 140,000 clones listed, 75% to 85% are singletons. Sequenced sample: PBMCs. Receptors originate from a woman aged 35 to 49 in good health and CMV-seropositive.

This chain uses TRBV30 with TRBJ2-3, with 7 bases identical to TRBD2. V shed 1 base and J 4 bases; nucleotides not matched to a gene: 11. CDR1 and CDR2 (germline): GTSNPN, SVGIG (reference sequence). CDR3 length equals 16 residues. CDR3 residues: CAWSEVRGSEADTQYF. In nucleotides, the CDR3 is TGTGCCTGGAGTGAGGTGCGCGGGAGTGAGGCAGATACGCAGTATTTT.

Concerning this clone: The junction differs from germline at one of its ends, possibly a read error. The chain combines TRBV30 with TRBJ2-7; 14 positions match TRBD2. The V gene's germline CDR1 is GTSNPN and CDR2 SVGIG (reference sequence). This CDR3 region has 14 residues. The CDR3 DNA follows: TGTGCCTGGAGTCCAACGGGGACTAGCGGGAGTCCGAGCTTC. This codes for CAWSPTGTSGSPSF.

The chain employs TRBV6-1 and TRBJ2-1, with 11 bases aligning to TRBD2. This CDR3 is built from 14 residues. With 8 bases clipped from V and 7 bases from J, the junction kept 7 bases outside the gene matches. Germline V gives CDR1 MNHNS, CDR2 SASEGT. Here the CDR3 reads CASLTSGMPNEQFF. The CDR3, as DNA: TGTGCCAGCCTGACTAGCGGGATGCCGAATGAGCAGTTCTTC.

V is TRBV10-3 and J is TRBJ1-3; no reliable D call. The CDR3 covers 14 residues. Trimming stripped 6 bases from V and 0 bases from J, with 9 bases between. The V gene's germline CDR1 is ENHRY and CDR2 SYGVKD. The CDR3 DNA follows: TGTGCCATCAGGTCTGGACTCTCTGGAAACACCATATATTTT. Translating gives CAIRSGLSGNTIYF.

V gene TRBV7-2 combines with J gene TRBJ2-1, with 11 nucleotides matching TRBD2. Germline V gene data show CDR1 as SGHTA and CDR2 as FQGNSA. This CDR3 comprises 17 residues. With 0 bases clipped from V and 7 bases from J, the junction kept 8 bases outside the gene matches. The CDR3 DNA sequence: TGTGCCAGCAGCTTAGCGGGGCTAGCGGGAGGAGAAAATGAGCAGTTCTTC. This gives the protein CASSLAGLAGGENEQFF.

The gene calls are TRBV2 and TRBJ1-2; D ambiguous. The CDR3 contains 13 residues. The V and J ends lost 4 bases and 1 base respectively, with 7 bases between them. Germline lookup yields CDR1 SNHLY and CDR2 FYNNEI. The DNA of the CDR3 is TGTGCCAGCAGTGTGGAGGGTAACTATGGCTACACCTTC. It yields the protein CASSVEGNYGYTF. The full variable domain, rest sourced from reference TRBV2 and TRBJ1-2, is EPEVTQTPSHQVTQMGQEVILRCVPISNHLYFYWYRQILGQKVEFLVSFYNNEISEKSEIFDDQFSVERPDGSNFTLKIRSTKLEDSAMYFCASSVEGNYGYTFGSGTRLTVV.

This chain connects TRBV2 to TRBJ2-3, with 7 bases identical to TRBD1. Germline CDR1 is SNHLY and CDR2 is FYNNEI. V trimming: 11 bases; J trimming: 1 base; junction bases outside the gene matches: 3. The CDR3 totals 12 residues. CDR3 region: CARTGGTDTQYF. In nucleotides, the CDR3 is TGTGCCCGAACAGGGGGCACAGATACGCAGTATTTT.

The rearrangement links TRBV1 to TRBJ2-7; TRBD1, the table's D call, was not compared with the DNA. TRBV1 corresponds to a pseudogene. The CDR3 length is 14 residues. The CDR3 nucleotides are TGCACCAGCAGGGGACAGGCGAGCTCCTACGAGCAGTACTTC. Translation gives CTSRGQASSYEQYF.

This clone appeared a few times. CDR3 sequence: CASSPPRGGHEAFF. Here the CDR3 DNA reads TGTGCCAGCAGCCCCCCACGGGGGGGGCATGAAGCTTTCTTT. The V and J genes are TRBV6-6 and TRBJ1-1; possibly TRBD1 for D (6 bases). This CDR3 contains 14 residues. Germline V CDR1 and CDR2: MNHNY, SVGAGI (reference sequence). The V end was cut by 6 bases, the J end by 7 bases, with 18 bases between.

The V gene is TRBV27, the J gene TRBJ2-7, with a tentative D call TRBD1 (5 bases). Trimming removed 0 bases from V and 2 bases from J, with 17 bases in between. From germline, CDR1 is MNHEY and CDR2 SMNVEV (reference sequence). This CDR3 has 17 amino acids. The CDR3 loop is CASSLSLPGPSTYEQYF. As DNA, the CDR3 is TGTGCCAGCAGTTTATCCCTTCCAGGGCCCTCAACCTACGAGCAGTACTTC.

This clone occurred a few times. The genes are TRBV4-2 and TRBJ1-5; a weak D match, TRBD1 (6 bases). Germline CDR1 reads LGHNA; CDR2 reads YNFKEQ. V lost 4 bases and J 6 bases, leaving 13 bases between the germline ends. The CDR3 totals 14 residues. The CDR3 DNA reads TGTGCCAGCAGCCCCAGGGGAAATGGTCAGCCCCAGCATTTT. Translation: CASSPRGNGQPQHF.

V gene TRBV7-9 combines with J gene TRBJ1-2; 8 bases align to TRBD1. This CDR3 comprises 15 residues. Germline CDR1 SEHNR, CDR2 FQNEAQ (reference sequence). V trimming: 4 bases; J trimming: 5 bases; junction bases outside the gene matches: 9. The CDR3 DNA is TGTGCCAGCAGCTCCATTTGGGACAGGCGGTATGGCTACACCTTC. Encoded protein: CASSSIWDRRYGYTF.